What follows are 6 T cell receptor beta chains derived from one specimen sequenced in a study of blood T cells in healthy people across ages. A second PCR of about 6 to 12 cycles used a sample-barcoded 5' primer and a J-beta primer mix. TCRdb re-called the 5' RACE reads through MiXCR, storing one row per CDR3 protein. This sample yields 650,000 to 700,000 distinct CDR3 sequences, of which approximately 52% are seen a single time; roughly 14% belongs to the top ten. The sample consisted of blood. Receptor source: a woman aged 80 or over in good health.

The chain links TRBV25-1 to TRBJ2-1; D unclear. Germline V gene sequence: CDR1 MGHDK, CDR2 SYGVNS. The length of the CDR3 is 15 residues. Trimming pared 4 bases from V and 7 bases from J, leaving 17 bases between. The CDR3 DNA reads TGTGCCAGCAGTGCCTCTATCTCTAGTAGAAATGAGCAGTTCTTC. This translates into CASSASISSRNEQFF.

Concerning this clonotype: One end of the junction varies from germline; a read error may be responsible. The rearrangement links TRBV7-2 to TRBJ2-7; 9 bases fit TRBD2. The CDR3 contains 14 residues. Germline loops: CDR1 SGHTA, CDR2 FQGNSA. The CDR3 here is CASSLAGARDEQYF. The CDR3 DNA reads TGTGCCAGCAGTTTAGCGGGAGCTAGGGACGAGCAGTACTTC.

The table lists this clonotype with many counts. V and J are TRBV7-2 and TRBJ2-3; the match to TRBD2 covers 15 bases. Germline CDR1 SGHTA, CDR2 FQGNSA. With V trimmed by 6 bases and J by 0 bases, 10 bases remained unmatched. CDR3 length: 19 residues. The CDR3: CASRKPGLAGGPSTDTQYF. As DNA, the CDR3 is TGTGCCAGCAGGAAACCGGGACTAGCGGGGGGACCTAGCACAGATACGCAGTATTTT. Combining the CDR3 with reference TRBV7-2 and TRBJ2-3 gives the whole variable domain GAGVSQSPSNKVTEKGKDVELRCDPISGHTALYWYRQSLGQGLEFLIYFQGNSAPDKSGLPSDRFSAERTGGSVSTLTIQRTQQEDSAVYLCASRKPGLAGGPSTDTQYFGPGTRLTVL.

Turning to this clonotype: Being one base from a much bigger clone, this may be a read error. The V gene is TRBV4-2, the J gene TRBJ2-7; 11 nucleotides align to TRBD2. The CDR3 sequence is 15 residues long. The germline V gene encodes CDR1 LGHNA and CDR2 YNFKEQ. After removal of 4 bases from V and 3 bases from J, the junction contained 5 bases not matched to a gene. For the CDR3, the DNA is TGTGCCAGCAGCCCGACTAGCGGGGACTTCTACGAGCAGTACTTC. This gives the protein CASSPTSGDFYEQYF.

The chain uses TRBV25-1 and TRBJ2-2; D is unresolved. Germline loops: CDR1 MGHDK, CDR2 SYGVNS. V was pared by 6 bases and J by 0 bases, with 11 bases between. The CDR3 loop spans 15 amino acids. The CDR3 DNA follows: TGTGCCAGCAGCCTAGGGTGGACGAACACCGGGGAGCTGTTTTTT. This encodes CASSLGWTNTGELFF.

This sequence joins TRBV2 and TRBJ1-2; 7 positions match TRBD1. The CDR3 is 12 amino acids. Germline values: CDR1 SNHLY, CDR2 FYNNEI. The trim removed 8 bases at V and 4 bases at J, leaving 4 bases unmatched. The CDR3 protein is CASGGQSYGYTF. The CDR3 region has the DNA TGTGCCAGCGGGGGACAGTCCTATGGCTACACCTTC.